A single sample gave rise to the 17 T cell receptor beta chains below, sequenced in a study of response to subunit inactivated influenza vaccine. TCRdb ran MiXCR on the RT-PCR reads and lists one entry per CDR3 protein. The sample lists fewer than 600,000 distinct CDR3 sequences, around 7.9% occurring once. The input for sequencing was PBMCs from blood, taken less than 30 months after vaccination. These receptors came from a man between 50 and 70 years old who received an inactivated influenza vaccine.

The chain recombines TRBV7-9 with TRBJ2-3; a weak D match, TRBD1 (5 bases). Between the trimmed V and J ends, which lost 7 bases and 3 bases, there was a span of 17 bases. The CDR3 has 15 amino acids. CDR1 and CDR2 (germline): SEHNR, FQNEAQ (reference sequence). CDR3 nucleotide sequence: TGTGCCAGCACCCCACAGGTGGCTGTAACAGATACGCAGTATTTT. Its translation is CASTPQVAVTDTQYF. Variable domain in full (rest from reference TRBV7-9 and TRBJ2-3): DTGVSQNPRHKITKRGQNVTFRCDPISEHNRLYWYRQTLGQGPEFLTYFQNEAQLEKSRLLSDRFSAERPKGSFSTLEIQRTEQGDSAMYLCASTPQVAVTDTQYFGPGTRLTVL.

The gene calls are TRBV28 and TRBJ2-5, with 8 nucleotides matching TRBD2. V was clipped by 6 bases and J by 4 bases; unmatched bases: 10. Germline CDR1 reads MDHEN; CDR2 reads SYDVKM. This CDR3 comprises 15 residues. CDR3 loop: CASSRPGGRGETQYF. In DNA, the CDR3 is TGTGCCAGCAGCCGCCCGGGGGGGCGCGGAGAGACCCAGTACTTC.

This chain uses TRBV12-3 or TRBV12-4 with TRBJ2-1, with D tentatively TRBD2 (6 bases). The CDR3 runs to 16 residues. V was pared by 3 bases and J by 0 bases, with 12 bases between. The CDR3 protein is CASSFLANSSYNEQFF. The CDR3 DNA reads TGTGCCAGCAGTTTTCTAGCGAATAGCTCCTACAATGAGCAGTTCTTC.

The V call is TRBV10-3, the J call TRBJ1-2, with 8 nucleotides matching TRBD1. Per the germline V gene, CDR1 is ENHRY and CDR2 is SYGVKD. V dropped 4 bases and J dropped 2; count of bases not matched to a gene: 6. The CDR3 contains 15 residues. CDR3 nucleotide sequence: TGTGCCATCAGTGCATCGGACAGGGCGAACTATGGCTACACCTTC. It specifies CAISASDRANYGYTF.

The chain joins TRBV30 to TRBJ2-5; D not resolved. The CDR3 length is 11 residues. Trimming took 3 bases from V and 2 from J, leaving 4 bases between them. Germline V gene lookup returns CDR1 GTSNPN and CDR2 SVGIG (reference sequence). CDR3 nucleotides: TGTGCCTGGAGCCAACAAGAGACCCAGTACTTC. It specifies CAWSQQETQYF.

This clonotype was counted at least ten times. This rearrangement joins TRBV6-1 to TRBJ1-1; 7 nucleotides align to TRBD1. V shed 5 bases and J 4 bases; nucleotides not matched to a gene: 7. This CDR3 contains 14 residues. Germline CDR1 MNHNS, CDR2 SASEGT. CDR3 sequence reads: CASSQQQGITEAFF. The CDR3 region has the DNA TGTGCCAGCAGTCAACAACAGGGGATCACTGAAGCTTTCTTT.

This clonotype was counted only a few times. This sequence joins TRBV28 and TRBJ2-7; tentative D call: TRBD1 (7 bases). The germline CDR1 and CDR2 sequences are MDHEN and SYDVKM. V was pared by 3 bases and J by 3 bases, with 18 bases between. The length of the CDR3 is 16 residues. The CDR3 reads CASSFRGVGQNYEQYF. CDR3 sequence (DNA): TGTGCCAGCAGTTTCAGGGGGGTAGGCCAAAACTACGAGCAGTACTTC.

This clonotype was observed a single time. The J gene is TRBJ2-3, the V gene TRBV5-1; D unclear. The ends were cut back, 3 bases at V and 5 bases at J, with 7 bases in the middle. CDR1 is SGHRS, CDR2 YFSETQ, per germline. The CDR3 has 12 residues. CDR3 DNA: TGCGCCAGCAGCTGGGTGGGAGATACGCAGTATTTT. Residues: CASSWVGDTQYF.

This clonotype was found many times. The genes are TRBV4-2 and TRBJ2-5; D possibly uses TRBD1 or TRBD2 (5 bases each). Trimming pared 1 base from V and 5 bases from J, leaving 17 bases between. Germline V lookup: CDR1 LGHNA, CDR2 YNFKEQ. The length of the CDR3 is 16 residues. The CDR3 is CASSQGSGRIRETQYF. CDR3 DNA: TGTGCCAGCAGCCAAGGTTCAGGGAGAATTCGGGAGACCCAGTACTTC.

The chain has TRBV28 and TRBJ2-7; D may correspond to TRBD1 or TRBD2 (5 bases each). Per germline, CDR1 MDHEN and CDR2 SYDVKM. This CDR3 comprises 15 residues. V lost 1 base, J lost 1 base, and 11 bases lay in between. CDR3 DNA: TGTGCCAGCAGTTTATTAGTGGGGGTTTCCTACGAGCAGTACTTC. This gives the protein CASSLLVGVSYEQYF.

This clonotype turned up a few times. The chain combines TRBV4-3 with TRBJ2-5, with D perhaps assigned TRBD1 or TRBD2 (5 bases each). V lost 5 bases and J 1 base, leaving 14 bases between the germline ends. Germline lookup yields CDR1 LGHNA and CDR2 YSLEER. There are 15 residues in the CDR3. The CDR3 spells CASSKRDGSQETQYF. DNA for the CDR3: TGCGCCAGCAGCAAGAGGGACGGCAGCCAAGAGACCCAGTACTTC.

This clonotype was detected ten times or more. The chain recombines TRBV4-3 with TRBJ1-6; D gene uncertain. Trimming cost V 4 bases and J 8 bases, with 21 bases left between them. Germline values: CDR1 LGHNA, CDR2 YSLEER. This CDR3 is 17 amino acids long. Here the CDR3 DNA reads TGCGCCAGCAGCCCCGGTCGGACCCCGTCGAAGTATTCACCCCTCCACTTT. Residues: CASSPGRTPSKYSPLHF.

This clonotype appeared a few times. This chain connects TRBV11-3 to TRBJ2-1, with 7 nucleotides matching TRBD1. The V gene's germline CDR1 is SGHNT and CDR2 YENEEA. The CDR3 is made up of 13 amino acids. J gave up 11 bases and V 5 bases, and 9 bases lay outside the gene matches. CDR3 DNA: TGTGCCAGCAGCCTCATCAAGGGGGCCCAGCAGTTCTTC. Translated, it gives CASSLIKGAQQFF.

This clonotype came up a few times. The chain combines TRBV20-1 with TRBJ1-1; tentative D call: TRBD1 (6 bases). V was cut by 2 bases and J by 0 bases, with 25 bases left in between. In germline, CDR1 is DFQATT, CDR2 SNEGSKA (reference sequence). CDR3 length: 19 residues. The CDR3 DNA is TGCAGTGCTAGACCCTTGGGGGCCCCAGGTACAAGGATGAACACTGAAGCTTTCTTT. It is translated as CSARPLGAPGTRMNTEAFF.

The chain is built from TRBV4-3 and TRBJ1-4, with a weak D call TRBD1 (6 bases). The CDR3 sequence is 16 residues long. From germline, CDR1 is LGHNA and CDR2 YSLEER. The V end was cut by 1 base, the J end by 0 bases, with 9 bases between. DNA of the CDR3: TGCGCCAGCAGCCAAGGACAGGACTCAACTAATGAAAAACTGTTTTTT. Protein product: CASSQGQDSTNEKLFF.

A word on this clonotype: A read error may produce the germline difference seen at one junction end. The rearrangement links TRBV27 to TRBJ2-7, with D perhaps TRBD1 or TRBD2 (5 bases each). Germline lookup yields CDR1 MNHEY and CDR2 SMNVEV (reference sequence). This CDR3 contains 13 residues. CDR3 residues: CPSTPGAGGEQYF. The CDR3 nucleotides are TGTCCCAGCACGCCCGGGGCAGGAGGCGAGCAGTACTTC.

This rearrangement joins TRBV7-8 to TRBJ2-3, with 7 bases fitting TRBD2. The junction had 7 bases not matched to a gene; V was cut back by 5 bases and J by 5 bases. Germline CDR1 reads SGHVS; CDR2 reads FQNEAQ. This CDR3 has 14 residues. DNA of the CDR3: TGTGCCAGCAGCCCGCGGGAGTTGGTAGATACGCAGTATTTT. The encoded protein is CASSPRELVDTQYF. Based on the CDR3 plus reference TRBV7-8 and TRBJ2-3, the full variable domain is GAGVSQSPRYKVAKRGQDVALRCDPISGHVSLFWYQQALGQGPEFLTYFQNEAQLDKSGLPSDRFFAERPEGSVSTLKIQRTQQEDSAVYLCASSPRELVDTQYFGPGTRLTVL.